These 21 T cell receptor beta chains share one sample of origin, sequenced in a study of blood T cell repertoires in COVID-19. Sequenced by immunoSEQ multiplex PCR; TCRdb stores in-frame clones only, minus some. Among 150,000 to 200,000 clones listed, roughly 83% were seen once. Sequencing was carried out using peripheral blood. The receptor source for this set is a human donor in a cohort sampled during active COVID-19.

The V gene is TRBV28, the J gene TRBJ1-1; TRBD1 is a possible D gene (6 bases). Per germline, CDR1 MDHEN and CDR2 SYDVKM. This CDR3 is built from 14 residues. V lost 3 bases and J 0 bases, leaving 8 bases between the germline ends. The CDR3 region is CASSFDRLNTEAFF. CDR3 in DNA: TGTGCCAGCAGTTTTGACAGGTTGAACACTGAAGCTTTCTTT.

The chain combines TRBV7-3 with TRBJ2-1, with a tentative D call TRBD1 (7 bases). Trimming cost V 5 bases and J 4 bases, with 12 bases left between them. The CDR3 is 14 amino acids. The germline gives CDR1 SGHTA, CDR2 FQGTGA. The CDR3 coding sequence is TGTGCCAGCAGCCCAGGGGGGACGTACAATGAGCAGTTCTTC. It translates to CASSPGGTYNEQFF. The full variable domain, completed using reference TRBV7-3 and TRBJ2-1, is GAGVSQTPSNKVTEKGKYVELRCDPISGHTALYWYRQSLGQGPEFLIYFQGTGAADDSGLPNDRFFAVRPEGSVSTLKIQRTERGDSAVYLCASSPGGTYNEQFFGPGTRLTVL.

This chain connects TRBV5-1 to TRBJ2-5, with 13 bases that match TRBD2. J was trimmed by 1 base and V by 4 bases; bases with no gene match: 4. Germline V gene data show CDR1 as SGHRS and CDR2 as YFSETQ. The CDR3 extends over 16 amino acids. Written as DNA, the CDR3 is TGCGCCAGCAGCGCCGGGACTAGCGGGGTCCAAGAGACCCAGTACTTC. It yields the protein CASSAGTSGVQETQYF.

The table lists this clone with a few counts. The CDR3 nucleotides read TGTGCCAGCACTTGGGACAGGAACACTGAAGCTTTCTTT. Translation gives CASTWDRNTEAFF. The chain links TRBV25-1 to TRBJ1-1, with 7 positions matching TRBD1. From germline, CDR1 is MGHDK and CDR2 SYGVNS. CDR3 length: 13 amino acids. V lost 7 bases and J lost 1; bases outside the gene matches: 3.

The V and J genes are TRBV19 and TRBJ2-5; possible D gene TRBD1, 5 bases. The germline V gene encodes CDR1 LNHDA and CDR2 SQIVND (reference sequence). Trimming took off 3 bases at V and 2 bases at J, with 10 bases between the two ends. The CDR3 runs to 14 residues. This chain's CDR3 is CASSIQGWQETQYF. The CDR3 DNA reads as TGTGCCAGTAGTATTCAGGGTTGGCAAGAGACCCAGTACTTC. Based on the CDR3 plus reference TRBV19 and TRBJ2-5, the full variable domain is DGGITQSPKYLFRKEGQNVTLSCEQNLNHDAMYWYRQDPGQGLRLIYYSQIVNDFQKGDIAEGYSVSREKKESFPLTVTSAQKNPTAFYLCASSIQGWQETQYFGPGTRLLVL.

The CDR3 DNA sequence: TGTGCCAGCAGCTTAGGTGGAGGCGGCTACGAGCAGTACTTC. Translated, it gives CASSLGGGGYEQYF. V usage is TRBV7-3 and J usage is TRBJ2-7; possible D gene TRBD2, 5 bases. This CDR3 has 14 residues. The germline CDR1 and CDR2 sequences are SGHTA and FQGTGA. The V end was cut by 2 bases, the J end by 3 bases, with 11 bases between.

This CDR3 is CASSPQGVLAKNIQYF. CDR3 DNA sequence: TGTGCCAGCAGCCCCCAGGGGGTTCTAGCCAAAAACATTCAGTACTTC. This chain connects TRBV4-2 to TRBJ2-4; TRBD1 matches at 7 bases. Trimming took 4 bases from V and 0 from J; bases not matched to a gene: 6. The germline V gene encodes CDR1 LGHNA and CDR2 YNFKEQ. The CDR3 is 16 amino acids.

V usage is TRBV5-4 and J usage is TRBJ2-1; tentatively, D is TRBD2 (6 bases). The CDR3 totals 15 residues. With 5 bases removed from V and 0 bases from J, the gap between germline ends came to 12 bases. The germline V gene has CDR1 SGHNT and CDR2 YYREEE (reference sequence). The CDR3 loop reads CASRAGLPSYNEQFF. DNA of the CDR3: TGTGCCAGCAGGGCGGGACTCCCCTCCTACAATGAGCAGTTCTTC.

V is TRBV14 and J is TRBJ1-6; perhaps TRBD1 as D (6 bases). The CDR3 length is 13 residues. V lost 8 bases to trimming and J lost 5 bases, with 10 bases between them. CDR1 and CDR2 from the germline V gene are SGHDN and FVKESK. CDR3 protein: CASRQVDNSPLHF. The CDR3 DNA is TGTGCCAGCCGACAGGTGGATAATTCACCCCTCCACTTT.

The V gene is TRBV6-5, the J gene TRBJ2-5, with TRBD1 identical over 7 bases. The V segment lost 5 bases and the J segment 7 bases; nucleotides outside the gene matches: 4. The length of the CDR3 is 12 residues. Looked up from germline, CDR1 is MNHEY and CDR2 is SVGAGI. CDR3 sequence reads: CASSQTGWTQYF. For the CDR3, the DNA is TGTGCCAGCAGTCAGACAGGGTGGACCCAGTACTTC.

This clone appeared once. The V and J genes are TRBV2 and TRBJ1-5; 7 bases agree with TRBD1. The V segment lost 2 bases and the J segment 6 bases; nucleotides outside the gene matches: 7. The CDR3 has 15 amino acids. CDR1 is SNHLY, CDR2 FYNNEI, per germline. The CDR3 reads CASSETGVSTQPQHF. DNA for the CDR3: TGTGCCAGCAGTGAAACAGGGGTTTCGACTCAGCCCCAGCATTTT.

The V and J genes are TRBV4-1 and TRBJ1-5; D ambiguous. Looked up from germline, CDR1 is MGHRA and CDR2 is YSYEKL. Deletions cut 1 base from V and 2 bases from J, with 15 bases between. The CDR3 contains 17 residues. This CDR3 is CASSQGYQAFGNQPQHF. CDR3 bases: TGCGCCAGCAGCCAAGGGTACCAGGCTTTCGGCAATCAGCCCCAGCATTTT.

V usage is TRBV12-3 or TRBV12-4 and J usage is TRBJ1-6; D gene unclear. This CDR3 has 13 residues. The V end was cut by 6 bases, the J end by 4 bases, with 7 bases between. The CDR3 nucleotides read TGTGCCAGCAGACGGGAGTATAATTCACCCCTCCACTTT. It specifies CASRREYNSPLHF.

This clone was picked up a small number of times. This rearrangement joins TRBV3-1 (or the pseudogene TRBV3-2) to TRBJ1-3, with no clear D. The CDR3 consists of 13 residues. The germline V gene has CDR1 LGHDT and CDR2 YNNKEL (reference sequence). The V and J ends lost 4 bases and 0 bases respectively, with 4 bases between them. The DNA for the CDR3 is TGTGCCAGCAGCCTGTACTCTGGAAACACCATATATTTT. Protein: CASSLYSGNTIYF.

The table lists this clone with a count of one. CDR3 coding DNA: TGTGCCAGCAGCTTAGTTAGCCCTGGACAGGGACGAGAAAAACTGTTTTTT. Protein product: CASSLVSPGQGREKLFF. V usage is TRBV7-2 and J usage is TRBJ1-4; TRBD1 agrees at 8 bases. The germline CDR1 and CDR2 sequences are SGHTA and FQGNSA. The ends lost 1 base at V and 8 bases at J; junction bases unmatched: 12. The CDR3 is 17 amino acids.

This clone was detected only a few times. This sequence joins TRBV24-1 and TRBJ1-5; weak D call: TRBD1 (5 bases). Deletions cut 9 bases from V and 3 bases from J, with 11 bases between. Germline assignment: CDR1 KGHDR and CDR2 SFDVKD. This CDR3 is 13 amino acids long. As DNA, the CDR3 is TGTGCCACCGGGGGAGGGGACAATCAGCCCCAGCATTTT. Amino acid sequence: CATGGGDNQPQHF.

The V and J genes are TRBV4-3 and TRBJ2-7; 9 bases map to TRBD1. The germline V gene encodes CDR1 LGHNA and CDR2 YSLEER. The length of the CDR3 is 14 residues. The V and J ends lost 5 bases and 1 base, in that order; junction bases with no gene match: 3. Written as DNA, the CDR3 is TGCGCCAGCAGCTATGGGACAGGGTCCTACGAGCAGTACTTC. It yields the protein CASSYGTGSYEQYF.

The chain has TRBV20-1 and TRBJ1-6, with no clear D. The CDR3 extends over 14 amino acids. Germline CDR1 reads DFQATT; CDR2 reads SNEGSKA (reference sequence). The V gene lost 3 bases and the J gene lost 0 bases, with 6 bases spanning the gap. The CDR3 region is CSASFSSYNSPLHF. The CDR3 DNA sequence: TGCAGTGCTAGTTTTAGCTCCTATAATTCACCCCTCCACTTT.

The genes are TRBV11-3 and TRBJ2-2; the match to TRBD2 covers 8 bases. V shed 4 bases, J shed 7 bases, and the junction held 5 bases outside the gene matches. The CDR3 has 14 residues. Germline CDR1 SGHNT, CDR2 YENEEA. CDR3 coding DNA: TGTGCCAGCAGCTCAGCGGGAGAGATCGGGGAGCTGTTTTTT. Amino acid sequence: CASSSAGEIGELFF.

V is TRBV10-3 and J is TRBJ1-6; D call uncertain. Germline V CDR1 and CDR2: ENHRY, SYGVKD. The CDR3 spans 15 residues. Between the trimmed V and J ends, which lost 2 bases and 4 bases, there was a span of 9 bases. CDR3 residues: CAISEVAAYNSPLHF. The CDR3, as DNA: TGTGCCATCAGTGAGGTAGCAGCATATAATTCACCCCTCCACTTT.

The chain uses TRBV7-9 and TRBJ2-7; 7 bases align to TRBD2. Germline V lookup: CDR1 SEHNR, CDR2 FQNEAQ (reference sequence). CDR3 length: 17 amino acids. Losses at the gene ends were 3 bases for V and 0 bases for J; bases not matched to a gene: 11. The CDR3 protein is CASSLGSGTTYSYEQYF. CDR3 nucleotide sequence: TGTGCCAGCAGCTTGGGGTCCGGGACTACCTACTCCTACGAGCAGTACTTC.